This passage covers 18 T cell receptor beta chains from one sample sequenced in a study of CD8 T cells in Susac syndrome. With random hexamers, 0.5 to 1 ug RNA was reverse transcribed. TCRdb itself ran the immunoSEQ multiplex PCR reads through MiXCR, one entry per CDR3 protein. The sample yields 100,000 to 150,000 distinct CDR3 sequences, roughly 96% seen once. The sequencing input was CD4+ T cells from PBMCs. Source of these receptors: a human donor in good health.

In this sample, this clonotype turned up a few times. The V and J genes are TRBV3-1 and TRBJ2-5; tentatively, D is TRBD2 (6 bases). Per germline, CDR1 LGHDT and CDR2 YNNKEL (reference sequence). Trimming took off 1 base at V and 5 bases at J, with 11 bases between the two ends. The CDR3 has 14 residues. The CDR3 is CASSQAGGGETQYF. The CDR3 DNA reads TGTGCCAGCAGCCAAGCAGGCGGAGGGGAGACCCAGTACTTC.

The CDR3 reads CASSQESYYGYTF. CDR3 coding DNA: TGTGCCAGCAGCCAAGAATCGTACTATGGCTACACCTTC. The chain recombines TRBV14 with TRBJ1-2, with D unclear. The CDR3 extends over 13 amino acids. Germline loops: CDR1 SGHDN, CDR2 FVKESK. With 0 bases removed from V and 3 bases from J, the gap between germline ends came to 5 bases. The complete variable domain, with remaining parts taken from reference TRBV14 and TRBJ1-2, reads EAGVTQFPSHSVIEKGQTVTLRCDPISGHDNLYWYRRVMGKEIKFLLHFVKESKQDESGMPNNRFLAERTGGTYSTLKVQPAELEDSGVYFCASSQESYYGYTFGSGTRLTVV.

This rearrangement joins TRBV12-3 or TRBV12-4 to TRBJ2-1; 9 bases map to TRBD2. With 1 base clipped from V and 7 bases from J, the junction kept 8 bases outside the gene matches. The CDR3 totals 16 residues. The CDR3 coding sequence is TGTGCCAGCAGTTTAGGTCTTGCGGGAGGGGAGAATGAGCAGTTCTTC. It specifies CASSLGLAGGENEQFF.

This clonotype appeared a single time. CDR3 region: CASSARTGAMNTEAFF. The DNA for the CDR3 is TGTGCCAGCAGCGCCCGGACAGGGGCCATGAACACTGAAGCTTTCTTT. The chain employs TRBV13 and TRBJ1-1, with 9 bases aligning to TRBD1. Trimming cost V 5 bases and J 0 bases; bases outside gene matches: 7. Germline CDR1 PRHDT, CDR2 FYEKMQ (reference sequence). The CDR3 has 16 residues.

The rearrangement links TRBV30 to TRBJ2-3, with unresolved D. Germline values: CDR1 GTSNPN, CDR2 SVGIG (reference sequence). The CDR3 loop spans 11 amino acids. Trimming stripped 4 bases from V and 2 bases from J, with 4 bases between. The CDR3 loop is CAWTHTDTQYF. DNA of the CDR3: TGTGCCTGGACCCACACAGATACGCAGTATTTT.

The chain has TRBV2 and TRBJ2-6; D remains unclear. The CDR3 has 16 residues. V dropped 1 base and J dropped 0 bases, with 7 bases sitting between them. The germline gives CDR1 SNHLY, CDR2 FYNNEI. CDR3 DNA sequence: TGTGCCAGCAGTGAAGGACCTCTCTCTGGGGCCAACGTCCTGACTTTC. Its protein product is CASSEGPLSGANVLTF. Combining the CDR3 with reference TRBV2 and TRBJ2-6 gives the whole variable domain EPEVTQTPSHQVTQMGQEVILRCVPISNHLYFYWYRQILGQKVEFLVSFYNNEISEKSEIFDDQFSVERPDGSNFTLKIRSTKLEDSAMYFCASSEGPLSGANVLTFGAGSRLTVL.

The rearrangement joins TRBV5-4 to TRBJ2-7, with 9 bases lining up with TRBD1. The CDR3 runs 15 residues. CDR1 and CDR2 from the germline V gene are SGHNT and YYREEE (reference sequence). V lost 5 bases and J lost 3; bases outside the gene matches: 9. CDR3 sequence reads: CASSIPGQGFYEQYF. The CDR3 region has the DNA TGTGCCAGCAGTATTCCGGGACAGGGATTCTACGAGCAGTACTTC.

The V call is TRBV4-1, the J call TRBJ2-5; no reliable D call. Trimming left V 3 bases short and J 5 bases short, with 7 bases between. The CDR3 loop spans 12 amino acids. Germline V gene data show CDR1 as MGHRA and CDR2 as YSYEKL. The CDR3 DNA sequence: TGCGCCAGCAGCCAGCCCAGGGAGACCCAGTACTTC. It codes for CASSQPRETQYF.

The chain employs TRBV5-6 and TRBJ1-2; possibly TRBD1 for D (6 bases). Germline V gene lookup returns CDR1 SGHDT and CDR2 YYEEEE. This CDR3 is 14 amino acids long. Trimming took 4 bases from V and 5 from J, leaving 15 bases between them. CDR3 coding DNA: TGTGCCAGCAGCCTGTTGGGAACAGGGTATGGCTACACCTTC. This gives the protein CASSLLGTGYGYTF.

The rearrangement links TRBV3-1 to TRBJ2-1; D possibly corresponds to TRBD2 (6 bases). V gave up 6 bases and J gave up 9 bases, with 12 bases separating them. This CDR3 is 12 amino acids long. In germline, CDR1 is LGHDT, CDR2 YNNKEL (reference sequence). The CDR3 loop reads CASSRTSSEQFF. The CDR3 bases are TGTGCCAGCAGTCGTACTAGCAGTGAGCAGTTCTTC.

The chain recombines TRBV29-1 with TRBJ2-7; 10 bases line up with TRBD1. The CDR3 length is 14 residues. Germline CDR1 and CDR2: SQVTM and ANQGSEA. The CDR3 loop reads CISGTGDIRYEQYF. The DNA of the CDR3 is TGCATCAGCGGGACAGGGGACATACGCTACGAGCAGTACTTC.

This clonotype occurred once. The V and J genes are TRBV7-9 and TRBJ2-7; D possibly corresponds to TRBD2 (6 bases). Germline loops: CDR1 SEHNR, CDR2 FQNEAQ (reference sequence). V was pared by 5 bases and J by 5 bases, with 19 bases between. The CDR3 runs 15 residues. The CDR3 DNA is TGTGCCAGCAGCCAGGTGGGGGGTCCCCGGGACGAGCAGTACTTC. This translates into CASSQVGGPRDEQYF.

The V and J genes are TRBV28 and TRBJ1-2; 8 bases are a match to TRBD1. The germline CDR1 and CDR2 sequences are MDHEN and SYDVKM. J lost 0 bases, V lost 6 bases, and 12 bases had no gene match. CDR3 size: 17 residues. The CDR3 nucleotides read TGTGCCAGCAGACTGCCCGGGACAGGAGGGACTAACTATGGCTACACCTTC. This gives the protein CASRLPGTGGTNYGYTF.

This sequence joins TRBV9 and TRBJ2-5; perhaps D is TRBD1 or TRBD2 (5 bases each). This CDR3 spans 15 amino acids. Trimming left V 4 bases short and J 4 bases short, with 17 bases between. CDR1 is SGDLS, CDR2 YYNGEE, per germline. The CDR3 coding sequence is TGTGCCAGCAGCCCCGTAGGGACCCTCGGAGAGACCCAGTACTTC. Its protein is CASSPVGTLGETQYF.

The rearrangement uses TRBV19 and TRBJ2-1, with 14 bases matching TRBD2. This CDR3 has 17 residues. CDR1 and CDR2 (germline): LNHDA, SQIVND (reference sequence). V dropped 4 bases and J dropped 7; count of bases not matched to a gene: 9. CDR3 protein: CASSRTGTSGSRNEQFF. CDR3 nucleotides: TGTGCCAGTAGTAGAACTGGGACTAGCGGGAGTAGGAATGAGCAGTTCTTC.

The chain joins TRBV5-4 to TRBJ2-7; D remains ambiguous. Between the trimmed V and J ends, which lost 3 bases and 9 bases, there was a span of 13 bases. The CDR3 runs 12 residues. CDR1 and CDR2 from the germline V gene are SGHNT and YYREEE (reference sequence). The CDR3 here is CASSSSSARQYF. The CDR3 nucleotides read TGTGCCAGCAGCTCGTCCTCCGCTCGGCAGTACTTC.

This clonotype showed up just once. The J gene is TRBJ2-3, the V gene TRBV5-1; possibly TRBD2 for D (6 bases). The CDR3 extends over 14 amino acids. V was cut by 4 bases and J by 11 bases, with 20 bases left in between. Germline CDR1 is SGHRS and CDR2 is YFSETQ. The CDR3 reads CASSPLDQGGRQYF. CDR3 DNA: TGCGCCAGCAGCCCCCTTGACCAGGGAGGAAGGCAGTATTTT.

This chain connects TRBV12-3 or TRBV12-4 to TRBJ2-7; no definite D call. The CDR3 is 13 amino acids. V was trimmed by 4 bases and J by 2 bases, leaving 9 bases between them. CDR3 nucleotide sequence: TGTGCCAGCAGTTCGGACCGCCCCTACGAGCAGTACTTC. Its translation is CASSSDRPYEQYF.